A single sample is the source of the 13 T cell receptor beta chains below, sequenced in a study of cytomegalovirus exposure and HLA in healthy donors (TCRdb year 2017). The library was generated by the immunoSEQ multiplex PCR assay. For the multiplex PCR, a mixture combining 60 forward primers for TCR Vbeta segments and 13 reverse primers for TCR Jbeta segments was used. Not all clones reach the TCRdb copy of this immuneACCESS table, which keeps in-frame sequences only. Checked studies attribute under half of the gap to unresolved V genes and leave the rest unexplained. The sample profile shows 74,000 or so clones; about 79% of them were found once. The ten largest clones add up to 5.5% of the sample. Source material: PBMCs. The source of these receptors is a male donor in good health and CMV-seropositive.

The rearrangement links TRBV7-8 to TRBJ2-7; TRBD1 agrees at 9 bases. V shed 5 bases and J 2 bases; nucleotides not matched to a gene: 7. The V gene's germline CDR1 is SGHVS and CDR2 FQNEAQ. The CDR3 is 15 residues long. The CDR3 protein is CASSSPGTGTYEQYF. CDR3 nucleotides: TGTGCCAGCAGCAGCCCCGGGACAGGGACCTACGAGCAGTACTTC.

The gene calls are TRBV27 and TRBJ2-7, with 8 bases lining up with TRBD1. Germline V gives CDR1 MNHEY, CDR2 SMNVEV (reference sequence). The CDR3 loop spans 17 amino acids. J lost 7 bases, V lost 6 bases, and 20 bases had no gene match. CDR3 sequence reads: CASRTFFQGARVLEQYF. In nucleotides, the CDR3 is TGTGCCAGCAGGACATTCTTTCAGGGGGCGCGGGTCTTGGAGCAGTACTTC.

The rearrangement joins TRBV28 to TRBJ1-2, with TRBD1 matching 9 bases. The CDR3 sequence is 15 residues long. CDR1 is MDHEN, CDR2 SYDVKM, per germline. Trimming took 4 bases from V and 5 from J; bases not matched to a gene: 8. The CDR3 reads CASSSLPGTGYGYTF. CDR3 nucleotides: TGTGCCAGCAGTTCACTACCCGGGACAGGGTATGGCTACACCTTC.

The rearrangement joins TRBV19 to TRBJ1-4; perhaps TRBD1 as D (5 bases). CDR3 length: 15 amino acids. Germline values: CDR1 LNHDA, CDR2 SQIVND (reference sequence). V was pared by 5 bases and J by 0 bases, with 10 bases between. This chain's CDR3 is CASSPTGATNEKLFF. The DNA for the CDR3 is TGTGCCAGTAGTCCGACGGGGGCAACTAATGAAAAACTGTTTTTT.

The V call is TRBV7-3, the J call TRBJ2-2; D is ambiguous. This CDR3 region has 16 residues. Between the trimmed V and J ends, which lost 0 bases and 0 bases, there was a span of 8 bases. The germline V gene has CDR1 SGHTA and CDR2 FQGTGA. The CDR3 is CASSLTHSSNTGELFF. The CDR3 nucleotides read TGTGCCAGCAGCTTAACGCACAGTTCGAACACCGGGGAGCTGTTTTTT.

V usage is TRBV5-4 and J usage is TRBJ2-3; TRBD2 might be the D (6 bases). The ends were cut back, 0 bases at V and 4 bases at J, with 12 bases in the middle. The germline gives CDR1 SGHNT, CDR2 YYREEE (reference sequence). The CDR3 is made up of 15 amino acids. The chain's CDR3 is CASSLDPGEADTQYF. In DNA form, the CDR3 reads TGTGCCAGCAGCTTGGATCCGGGGGAGGCAGATACGCAGTATTTT. The full variable domain, in which reference TRBV5-4 and TRBJ2-3 provide the parts outside the CDR3, is ETGVTQSPTHLIKTRGQQVTLRCSSQSGHNTVSWYQQALGQGPQFIFQYYREEENGRGNFPPRFSGLQFPNYSSELNVNALELDDSALYLCASSLDPGEADTQYFGPGTRLTVL.

The sample holds a few counts of this clone. The rearrangement uses TRBV28 and TRBJ2-6; D is unresolved. The CDR3 length is 13 residues. CDR1 and CDR2 (germline): MDHEN, SYDVKM. The germline V and J ends were trimmed by 4 bases and 2 bases, with 3 bases remaining between them. As DNA, the CDR3 is TGTGCCAGCAGTTGGCCTGGGGCCAACGTCCTGACTTTC. Its protein is CASSWPGANVLTF. Filled out from reference TRBV28 and TRBJ2-6, the complete variable domain reads DVKVTQSSRYLVKRTGEKVFLECVQDMDHENMFWYRQDPGLGLRLIYFSYDVKMKEKGDIPEGYSVSREKKERFSLILESASTNQTSMYLCASSWPGANVLTFGAGSRLTVL.

The chain employs TRBV2 and TRBJ1-5; 8 nucleotides match TRBD1. The germline V gene has CDR1 SNHLY and CDR2 FYNNEI. V trimming: 5 bases; J trimming: 6 bases; junction bases outside the gene matches: 0. The CDR3 contains 12 residues. CDR3 DNA sequence: TGTGCCAGCAGTCAGGGGGCTCAGCCCCAGCATTTT. It is translated as CASSQGAQPQHF.

The gene calls are TRBV28 and TRBJ1-2, with 9 nucleotides matching TRBD1. The CDR3 has 14 residues. V lost 4 bases and J lost 2; bases outside the gene matches: 2. Germline CDR1 MDHEN, CDR2 SYDVKM. CDR3 DNA sequence: TGTGCCAGCAGTTCTGGACAGGGGAACTATGGCTACACCTTC. Residues: CASSSGQGNYGYTF.

The chain recombines TRBV27 with TRBJ2-7; D perhaps matches TRBD2 (5 bases). Germline V CDR1 and CDR2: MNHEY, SMNVEV (reference sequence). Trimming took off 4 bases at V and 6 bases at J, with 10 bases between the two ends. The CDR3 runs to 12 residues. In DNA, the CDR3 is TGTGCCAGCAGTTCCCGGGATTTCGAGCAGTACTTC. Translating it yields CASSSRDFEQYF.

The chain is built from TRBV11-2 and TRBJ1-3; D not certain. The CDR3 contains 12 residues. Germline-derived CDR1 and CDR2 are SGHAT and FQNNGV. V dropped 8 bases and J dropped 2 bases, with 7 bases sitting between them. CDR3 sequence: CASEGAGNTIYF. For the CDR3, the DNA is TGTGCCAGCGAGGGCGCTGGAAACACCATATATTTT.

This chain connects TRBV7-9 to TRBJ2-4; TRBD2 matches 7 bases. Trimming at V came to 5 bases and at J to 8 bases, leaving 9 bases not matched to a gene. The CDR3 spans 14 residues. The germline CDR1 and CDR2 sequences are SEHNR and FQNEAQ (reference sequence). The DNA for the CDR3 is TGTGCCAGCAGCCCCCTTTTTGGGGGGGACATTCAGTACTTC. Its protein is CASSPLFGGDIQYF.

The chain recombines TRBV5-1 with TRBJ2-3; 7 bases fit TRBD1. The J segment lost 4 bases and the V segment lost 4 bases, leaving 15 bases of the junction unmatched. Looked up from germline, CDR1 is SGHRS and CDR2 is YFSETQ. CDR3 length: 17 residues. The CDR3 DNA reads as TGCGCCAGCAGCCCTATCCGAGGACAGGCCCAGGCAGATACGCAGTATTTT. Its protein is CASSPIRGQAQADTQYF.